This TCR beta chain was captured in a study of shared clonotypes between healthy human individuals. In this sample, this clone turned up once. Its antigen remains unknown. Study-wide results and caveats: The study found lower generation probabilities in non-shared clonotypes than in those shared by all four donors. Memory subsets generally showed lower estimated richness than naive subsets.

In the naive CD8 group, cells lacked CD45RO and were positively selected for CCR7, so terminally differentiated effector memory CD45RA+ cells were left out. Sequencing used immunoSEQ multiplex PCR; TCRdb keeps in-frame clones, though not all of them. The sample consists of about 580,000 clones, nearly 98% of them appearing once. Trimming took 3 bases from V and 8 from J; bases not matched to a gene: 10. This CDR3 region has 15 residues. Germline V CDR1 and CDR2: MDHEN, SYDVKM. J is TRBJ2-1 and V is TRBV28, with 7 bases lining up with TRBD2. The clonotype was recovered from a man aged 25 to 40 in good health. Sequencing used naive CD8+ T cells sorted from blood. CDR3 sequence reads: CASSLGGSGGHEQFF. CDR3 in DNA: TGTGCCAGCAGTTTGGGGGGGTCTGGCGGGCATGAGCAGTTCTTC.